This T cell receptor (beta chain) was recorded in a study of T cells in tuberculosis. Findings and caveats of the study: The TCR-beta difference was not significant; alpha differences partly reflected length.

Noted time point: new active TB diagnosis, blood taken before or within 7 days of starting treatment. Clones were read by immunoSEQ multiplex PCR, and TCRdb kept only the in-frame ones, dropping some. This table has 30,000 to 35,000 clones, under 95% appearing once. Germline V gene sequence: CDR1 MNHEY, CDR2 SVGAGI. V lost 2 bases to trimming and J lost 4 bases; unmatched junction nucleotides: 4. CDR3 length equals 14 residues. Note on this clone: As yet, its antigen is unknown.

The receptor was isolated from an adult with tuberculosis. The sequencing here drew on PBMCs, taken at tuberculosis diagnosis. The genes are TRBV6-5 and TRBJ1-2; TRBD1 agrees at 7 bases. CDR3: CASSYRGRGYGYTF. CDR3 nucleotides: TGTGCCAGCAGTTACAGGGGGCGCGGCTATGGCTACACCTTC.